This paragraph covers one T cell receptor (beta chain) sequence. Antigen unknown. Via MiXCR, TCRdb re-called the RT-PCR reads, giving one row per CDR3 protein. The data show 500,000 to 600,000 distinct CDR3 sequences, 7.5% to 8.5% seen once. Germline V lookup: CDR1 ENHRY, CDR2 SYGVKD. The CDR3 has 13 amino acids. Trimming shortened V by 7 bases and J by 5 bases, and 14 bases separated the two germline ends. This entry belongs to a study of response to subunit inactivated influenza vaccine. General study findings and limits: After each seasonal influenza vaccination, few new T cells are recruited, the authors suggested.

The chain combines TRBV10-3 with TRBJ2-5; D may be TRBD2 (7 bases). Material: PBMCs from blood, obtained about 23 months after vaccination. The sequence was collected from a man in his fifties or sixties who received an inactivated influenza vaccine. CDR3 nucleotides: TGTGCCATCACTGACGGGGGGCGGGAGACCCAGTACTTC. It yields the protein CAITDGGRETQYF.